This record concerns one T cell receptor beta chain sequence. These data originate in a study of blood T cell repertoires in COVID-19. The wider study: Italy, Spain and the United States were the sources of the convalescent and acute COVID-19 samples. From T cells, B-cell-depleted T cells, or PBMCs came the material, which was cDNA or gDNA.

CDR1 and CDR2 (germline): MNHEY, SMNVEV (reference sequence). V lost 3 bases and J 0 bases, leaving 9 bases between the germline ends. This CDR3 has 14 amino acids. Per the study methods: Estimation of nucleated cell counts was performed using reference gene primer amplification. Clones were sequenced by immunoSEQ multiplex PCR, and TCRdb holds only the in-frame ones, with some missing. V and J calls and clone size are those listed in that table; D and trimming were worked out from the DNA. This sample has 150,000 to 200,000 clones; about 85% occur once, and the top ten carry around 7%. Seattle-derived patients entered the study during active infection and were followed longitudinally.

Material for sequencing was peripheral blood. The chain uses TRBV27 and TRBJ2-7, with unresolved D. The source of this sequence is a man older than 75 with COVID-19, enrolled during active disease. The CDR3, as DNA: TGTGCCAGCAGTTTTCAGGTTAGCTCCTACGAGCAGTACTTC. Protein product: CASSFQVSSYEQYF.